The 22 T cell receptor beta chains given below trace back to one sample, sequenced in a study of blood T cells in healthy people across ages. A second PCR of roughly 7 to 11 cycles used a sample-barcoded 5' primer and a J-beta primer mix. One entry per CDR3 protein, called by TCRdb with MiXCR from the 5' RACE reads. The table includes around 670,000 distinct CDR3 sequences, roughly 31% detected once. Sequenced material: blood. Receptor source: a woman of 80 years or more in good health.

This clonotype has at least ten counts. This chain connects TRBV7-2 to TRBJ2-1; D is ambiguous. The V end was cut by 0 bases, the J end by 9 bases, with 12 bases between. The CDR3 is 14 amino acids. Germline CDR1 reads SGHTA; CDR2 reads FQGNSA. CDR3 in DNA: TGTGCCAGCAGCTTAGCGTTTTCAGCCTCTGAGCAGTTCTTC. This gives the protein CASSLAFSASEQFF.

In its sample, this clonotype was seen many times. The J gene is TRBJ2-1, the V gene TRBV20-1, with TRBD2 as a possible D gene (5 bases). Trimming removed 3 bases from V and 4 bases from J, with 19 bases in between. Germline V lookup: CDR1 DFQATT, CDR2 SNEGSKA (reference sequence). The CDR3 runs 16 residues. As DNA, the CDR3 is TGCAGTGCTAGCCCCGGCCCGGACTTGTTATACAATGAGCAGTTCTTC. Translating gives CSASPGPDLLYNEQFF.

This clonotype has a count of ten or more. J is TRBJ1-5 and V is TRBV5-1, with 9 nucleotides matching TRBD1. The CDR3 is 16 residues long. Germline V lookup: CDR1 SGHRS, CDR2 YFSETQ. The V segment lost 3 bases and the J segment 5 bases; nucleotides outside the gene matches: 9. CDR3 nucleotides: TGCGCCAGCAGCTCCGGACAGGGGAGTGGGGATCAGCCCCAGCATTTT. It is translated as CASSSGQGSGDQPQHF.

This clonotype was seen repeatedly, ten times or more. The rearrangement uses TRBV12-3 or TRBV12-4 and TRBJ2-7, with TRBD2 matching over 9 bases. This CDR3 region has 18 residues. Trimming at V came to 3 bases and at J to 2 bases, leaving 14 bases not matched to a gene. CDR3: CASSFVPSGRGGPYEQYF. The CDR3 nucleotides are TGTGCCAGCAGTTTCGTCCCCTCGGGGCGGGGGGGACCCTACGAGCAGTACTTC.

This clonotype was observed a few times. The rearrangement links TRBV20-1 to TRBJ2-1, with TRBD2 identical over 14 bases. Germline CDR1 is DFQATT and CDR2 is SNEGSKA (reference sequence). The CDR3 is 16 amino acids. Unmatched junction bases numbered 4, after V lost 3 bases and J lost 3 bases. CDR3 sequence (DNA): TGCAGTGCTAGGACTAGCGGGGGGGGAATCTACAATGAGCAGTTCTTC. This translates into CSARTSGGGIYNEQFF.

This clonotype has only one observation. This may be a read error, as it is one base from a much larger clone. The gene calls are TRBV27 and TRBJ1-2, with 9 positions matching TRBD1. V shed 7 bases, J shed 6 bases, and the junction held 6 bases outside the gene matches. Germline CDR1 reads MNHEY; CDR2 reads SMNVEV (reference sequence). This CDR3 region has 13 residues. The CDR3 nucleotides read TGTGCCAGCAAGGGGACAGGGATGGATGGCTACACCTTC. It encodes CASKGTGMDGYTF.

V usage is TRBV5-1 and J usage is TRBJ2-7; D is possibly TRBD2 (6 bases). The length of the CDR3 is 12 residues. V was cut by 4 bases and J by 4 bases, with 9 bases left in between. From germline, CDR1 is SGHRS and CDR2 YFSETQ. In nucleotides, the CDR3 is TGCGCCAGCAGCACGGAGGGGTACGAGCAGTACTTC. As protein: CASSTEGYEQYF.

In its sample, this clonotype was seen many times. In DNA, the CDR3 is TGTGCCACCAGCAGAGATAGAAGGGACTTTAGCACAGATACGCAGTATTTT. Its protein is CATSRDRRDFSTDTQYF. The rearrangement links TRBV15 to TRBJ2-3, with D tentatively TRBD2 (6 bases). CDR1 and CDR2 (germline): LNHNV, YYDKDF (reference sequence). The CDR3 extends over 17 amino acids. V lost 0 bases and J 0 bases, leaving 13 bases between the germline ends. The entire variable domain, with the rest obtained from reference TRBV15 and TRBJ2-3, is as follows: DAMVIQNPRYQVTQFGKPVTLSCSQTLNHNVMYWYQQKSSQAPKLLFHYYDKDFNNEADTPDNFQSRRPNTSFCFLDIRSPGLGDTAMYLCATSRDRRDFSTDTQYFGPGTRLTVL.

This clonotype was counted a few times. DNA of the CDR3: TGTGCCAGCACACCCCGCGGACTTAGGGAGCAGTTCTTC. Translating gives CASTPRGLREQFF. The chain uses TRBV7-2 and TRBJ2-1, with D perhaps TRBD2 (5 bases). This CDR3 has 13 amino acids. Trimming pared 7 bases from V and 10 bases from J, leaving 17 bases between. Germline V gene lookup returns CDR1 SGHTA and CDR2 FQGNSA.

To note about this clonotype: One base away lies a much larger clone, so this may be a sequencing read error. The chain uses TRBV7-9 and TRBJ1-2; D uncertain. This CDR3 contains 13 residues. CDR1 SEHNR and CDR2 FQNEAQ come from the germline V gene (reference sequence). V was shortened by 5 bases and J by 4 bases, with 11 bases between the two germline ends. The CDR3 region has the DNA TGTGCCAGCAGCGCGGTACAACGCTATGGCTACACCTTC. Its translation: CASSAVQRYGYTF.

In its sample, this clonotype was seen a few times. The chain employs TRBV20-1 and TRBJ2-5; 7 bases line up with TRBD2. V lost 3 bases and J lost 11; bases outside the gene matches: 15. The CDR3 has 14 amino acids. The germline CDR1 and CDR2 sequences are DFQATT and SNEGSKA (reference sequence). CDR3 sequence reads: CSARGRPGGHEQYF. The CDR3, as DNA: TGCAGTGCTAGGGGACGGCCGGGGGGTCATGAGCAGTACTTC.

V usage is TRBV5-1 and J usage is TRBJ1-5; TRBD1 might be the D (5 bases). CDR3 length equals 16 residues. V was cut by 3 bases and J by 6 bases, with 19 bases left in between. Looked up from germline, CDR1 is SGHRS and CDR2 is YFSETQ. The CDR3 DNA reads TGCGCCAGCAGCTACTTACCCCAGGGTTTTGGTCAGCCCCAGCATTTT. Translating gives CASSYLPQGFGQPQHF.

The CDR3, as DNA: TGTGCCAGTAGTATAGGCTGGACAGGGAGCAATTCACCCCTCCACTTT. Amino acid sequence: CASSIGWTGSNSPLHF. The V gene is TRBV19, the J gene TRBJ1-6; the match to TRBD1 covers 8 bases. J lost 7 bases, V lost 1 base, and 6 bases had no gene match. The CDR3 contains 16 residues. Per germline, CDR1 LNHDA and CDR2 SQIVND (reference sequence).

The table lists this clonotype with many counts. V usage is TRBV5-1 and J usage is TRBJ2-3, with D uncertain. The CDR3 extends over 15 amino acids. V was cut by 0 bases and J by 0 bases, with 8 bases left in between. Germline V gene lookup returns CDR1 SGHRS and CDR2 YFSETQ. The chain's CDR3 is CASSLGYTSTDTQYF. CDR3 nucleotide sequence: TGCGCCAGCAGCTTGGGGTATACAAGCACAGATACGCAGTATTTT.

Of note for this clonotype: It may be a read error: a sequence one base away is much more abundant. The V gene is TRBV20-1, the J gene TRBJ1-2, with 8 bases matching TRBD1. CDR1 is DFQATT and CDR2 is SNEGSKA in the germline V gene (reference sequence). This CDR3 contains 14 residues. DNA for the CDR3: TGCAGTGCTAGAGATCGAGCAGGGGGCTATGGCTGCACCTTC. Amino acids: CSARDRAGGYGCTF.

A word on this clonotype: This may come from a read error, since a much larger clone is one base off. The V call is TRBV12-3 or TRBV12-4, the J call TRBJ2-3; D remains unclear. The CDR3 loop spans 13 amino acids. Here the CDR3 reads CARSSQSTDTQYF. CDR3 coding DNA: TGTGCCCGCAGTTCACAGAGCACAGATACGCAGTATTTT.

J is TRBJ1-2 and V is TRBV18, with a tentative D call TRBD1 (5 bases). V gave up 3 bases and J gave up 6 bases, with 17 bases separating them. There are 15 residues in the CDR3. Germline lookup yields CDR1 KGHSH and CDR2 LQKENI. CDR3 sequence (DNA): TGTGCCAGCTCACCCTCGGGGGGAGAGATAAATGGCTACACCTTC. Translated, it gives CASSPSGGEINGYTF.

This clonotype occurred a few times. The chain employs TRBV20-1 and TRBJ2-3; 11 nucleotides agree with TRBD2. CDR1 is DFQATT and CDR2 is SNEGSKA in the germline V gene (reference sequence). CDR3 size: 13 residues. With V trimmed by 8 bases and J by 4 bases, 5 bases remained unmatched. Here the CDR3 DNA reads TGCAGTCGTAGCGGGAGGGCAGCAGATACGCAGTATTTT. Protein product: CSRSGRAADTQYF.

This clonotype has only a few counts. The chain recombines TRBV5-1 with TRBJ2-2; possibly TRBD2 for D (7 bases). Germline lookup yields CDR1 SGHRS and CDR2 YFSETQ. Trimming cost V 1 base and J 4 bases, with 11 bases left between them. The CDR3 runs to 15 residues. CDR3 nucleotide sequence: TGCGCCAGCAGCTTGAAGGGGGGGAGCACCGGGGAGCTGTTTTTT. Translated: CASSLKGGSTGELFF.

This clonotype was detected ten times or more. The J gene is TRBJ2-6, the V gene TRBV10-3, with 8 bases that match TRBD2. V dropped 7 bases and J dropped 0; count of bases not matched to a gene: 5. The germline V gene has CDR1 ENHRY and CDR2 SYGVKD. The CDR3 covers 16 residues. DNA of the CDR3: TGTGCCATCACCGGGGGGGCATCCTCTGGGGCCAACGTCCTGACTTTC. This codes for CAITGGASSGANVLTF.

Turning to this clonotype: Given a much more abundant clone one base away, this may be a read error. The rearrangement uses TRBV2 and TRBJ2-5, with D possibly being TRBD1 or TRBD2 (5 bases each). The germline CDR1 and CDR2 sequences are SNHLY and FYNNEI. CDR3 length: 12 amino acids. With 8 bases removed from V and 11 bases from J, the gap between germline ends came to 18 bases. The CDR3 loop is CASGAWTTRQYF. The DNA of the CDR3 is TGTGCCAGCGGCGCATGGACAACTAGGCAGTACTTC.

This clonotype has a count of ten or more. This chain uses TRBV3-1 with TRBJ2-3; weak D call: TRBD2 (5 bases). This CDR3 is 15 amino acids long. Germline CDR1 is LGHDT and CDR2 is YNNKEL (reference sequence). V gave up 4 bases and J gave up 4 bases, with 15 bases separating them. CDR3 loop: CASSLRHGKADTQYF. For the CDR3, the DNA is TGTGCCAGCAGCCTAAGACACGGGAAGGCAGATACGCAGTATTTT.